These 19 T cell receptor beta chains share one sample of origin, sequenced in a study of blood T cell repertoires in COVID-19. Here immunoSEQ multiplex PCR was the method, and the copy in TCRdb shows in-frame clones only, minus some. The table has about 50,000 clones, about 83% seen once. The sample comprised peripheral blood. The receptors were gathered from a woman aged 55-69 years with acute or convalescent COVID-19.

This chain links TRBV2 with TRBJ2-3; possible D gene TRBD2, 6 bases. The V gene lost 7 bases and the J gene lost 2 bases, with 13 bases spanning the gap. The CDR3 is 14 residues long. Germline V gene sequence: CDR1 SNHLY, CDR2 FYNNEI. The CDR3 loop is CASTRDSSTDTQYF. In DNA form, the CDR3 reads TGTGCCAGCACCCGGGACTCTTCCACAGATACGCAGTATTTT.

The chain is built from TRBV7-2 and TRBJ2-1; D is ambiguous. Trimming pared 2 bases from V and 1 base from J, leaving 15 bases between. The CDR3 has 17 residues. The germline CDR1 and CDR2 sequences are SGHTA and FQGNSA. CDR3 nucleotides: TGTGCCAGCAGCTTAAGTACCTTAACCGGGTCCTACAATGAGCAGTTCTTC. Translation gives CASSLSTLTGSYNEQFF.

This chain joins TRBV7-3 and TRBJ1-1, with 7 bases matching TRBD1. V shed 5 bases and J 6 bases; nucleotides not matched to a gene: 0. Germline CDR1 SGHTA, CDR2 FQGTGA. The CDR3 totals 11 residues. This chain's CDR3 is CASSQGAEAFF. The DNA for the CDR3 is TGTGCCAGCAGCCAGGGGGCTGAAGCTTTCTTT. Based on the CDR3 plus reference TRBV7-3 and TRBJ1-1, the full variable domain is GAGVSQTPSNKVTEKGKYVELRCDPISGHTALYWYRQSLGQGPEFLIYFQGTGAADDSGLPNDRFFAVRPEGSVSTLKIQRTERGDSAVYLCASSQGAEAFFGQGTRLTVV.

V gene TRBV15 combines with J gene TRBJ2-7; 9 positions agree with TRBD1. The CDR3 is 17 amino acids. The ends lost 0 bases at V and 3 bases at J; junction bases unmatched: 9. Germline CDR1 LNHNV, CDR2 YYDKDF (reference sequence). The CDR3 bases are TGTGCCACCAGCAGAGATGCCGGGACAGGGTCATTCTACGAGCAGTACTTC. Encoded protein: CATSRDAGTGSFYEQYF.

The chain couples TRBV19 to TRBJ2-4; 11 bases are shared with TRBD2. V lost 6 bases, J lost 2 bases, and 6 bases stayed unmatched. Per the germline V gene, CDR1 is LNHDA and CDR2 is SQIVND (reference sequence). CDR3 length: 16 residues. CDR3 DNA: TGTGCCAGTAGACTTAGCGGGAGGGCCACCAAAAACATTCAGTACTTC. This gives the protein CASRLSGRATKNIQYF.

The rearrangement uses TRBV9 and TRBJ2-3, with 10 bases aligning to TRBD2. V lost 2 bases to trimming and J lost 6 bases; unmatched junction nucleotides: 9. Germline loops: CDR1 SGDLS, CDR2 YYNGEE. CDR3 length: 16 residues. The CDR3 bases are TGTGCCAGCAGCGTCGCGAGCGGGAGGGTTGGGGATACGCAGTATTTT. Amino acid sequence: CASSVASGRVGDTQYF.

This clone was counted a single time. The chain has TRBV2 and TRBJ2-1, with a tentative D call TRBD2 (6 bases). V gave up 5 bases and J gave up 6 bases, with 32 bases separating them. In germline, CDR1 is SNHLY, CDR2 FYNNEI. This CDR3 region has 20 residues. The CDR3 loop is CASSTLDFWGGPARGNEQFF. In nucleotides, the CDR3 is TGTGCCAGCAGTACACTCGATTTCTGGGGAGGTCCCGCTCGGGGCAATGAGCAGTTCTTC. Full variable domain (rest looked up from reference TRBV2 and TRBJ2-1): EPEVTQTPSHQVTQMGQEVILRCVPISNHLYFYWYRQILGQKVEFLVSFYNNEISEKSEIFDDQFSVERPDGSNFTLKIRSTKLEDSAMYFCASSTLDFWGGPARGNEQFFGPGTRLTVL.

This chain joins TRBV19 and TRBJ1-1, with TRBD1 identical over 8 bases. CDR3 size: 16 residues. The V gene end was trimmed by 5 bases and the J gene end by 1 base; junction bases not matched to a gene: 9. Germline loops: CDR1 LNHDA, CDR2 SQIVND (reference sequence). CDR3 nucleotide sequence: TGTGCCAGTAGTTTCCTCTTAGGACAGGGGAACACTGAAGCTTTCTTT. Amino acid sequence: CASSFLLGQGNTEAFF. Together with reference TRBV19 and TRBJ1-1, the CDR3 gives the full variable domain: DGGITQSPKYLFRKEGQNVTLSCEQNLNHDAMYWYRQDPGQGLRLIYYSQIVNDFQKGDIAEGYSVSREKKESFPLTVTSAQKNPTAFYLCASSFLLGQGNTEAFFGQGTRLTVV.

The genes are TRBV7-8 and TRBJ2-2; D call uncertain. CDR3 length: 17 amino acids. Per the germline V gene, CDR1 is SGHVS and CDR2 is FQNEAQ. The V end lost 1 base, the J end lost 5 bases, and 17 bases lay between the germline ends. CDR3 protein: CASSLVRSGRRTGELFF. CDR3 nucleotides: TGTGCCAGCAGCTTAGTGCGGAGTGGTCGTAGGACCGGGGAGCTGTTTTTT.

Concerning this clone: The identical CDR3 is also encoded by other nucleotide sequences in the sample. The CDR3 reads CSVERGYGYTF. CDR3 nucleotides: TGCAGCGTTGAAAGGGGATATGGCTACACCTTC. The V gene is TRBV29-1, the J gene TRBJ1-2; D is perhaps TRBD1 (5 bases). This CDR3 comprises 11 residues. Germline V gives CDR1 SQVTM, CDR2 ANQGSEA. With 2 bases removed from V and 5 bases from J, the gap between germline ends came to 6 bases.

V usage is TRBV6-5 and J usage is TRBJ1-2; the D is unclear. Trimming pared 6 bases from V and 0 bases from J, leaving 11 bases between. The CDR3 consists of 14 residues. Germline CDR1 is MNHEY and CDR2 is SVGAGI. In DNA, the CDR3 is TGTGCCAGCAGGCCTTCAGGTTCTAACTATGGCTACACCTTC. Amino acid sequence: CASRPSGSNYGYTF.

The gene calls are TRBV7-3 and TRBJ2-3, with 7 bases identical to TRBD2. The V gene's germline CDR1 is SGHTA and CDR2 FQGTGA. Germline trimming cut 4 bases from V and 1 base from J; bases unmatched to any gene: 8. The CDR3 runs 16 residues. CDR3 amino acids: CASSSRRGGGTDTQYF. CDR3 DNA sequence: TGTGCCAGCAGCTCCCGACGCGGGGGAGGCACAGATACGCAGTATTTT.

This clone has a single count. The V and J genes are TRBV3-1 (or the pseudogene TRBV3-2) and TRBJ1-3; TRBD1 might be the D (6 bases). The CDR3 length is 16 residues. The V gene lost 5 bases and the J gene lost 0 bases, with 14 bases spanning the gap. The germline V gene encodes CDR1 LGHDT and CDR2 YNNKEL (reference sequence). The CDR3 here is CASSIGTPDSGNTIYF. DNA of the CDR3: TGTGCCAGCAGCATCGGGACACCAGACTCTGGAAACACCATATATTTT.

J is TRBJ2-6 and V is TRBV6-1, with TRBD1 matching over 7 bases. There are 17 residues in the CDR3. Germline V gene lookup returns CDR1 MNHNS and CDR2 SASEGT. The ends lost 3 bases at V and 0 bases at J; junction bases unmatched: 5. The DNA for the CDR3 is TGTGCCAGCAGTGACAGGGGGAGTAACTCTGGGGCCAACGTCCTGACTTTC. Translating gives CASSDRGSNSGANVLTF.

The J gene is TRBJ2-3, the V gene TRBV9; 10 nucleotides line up with TRBD2. Looked up from germline, CDR1 is SGDLS and CDR2 is YYNGEE. Trimming took 2 bases from V and 1 from J; bases not matched to a gene: 4. The CDR3 has 16 amino acids. CDR3 in amino acids: CASSVGLAARTDTQYF. For the CDR3, the DNA is TGTGCCAGCAGCGTTGGACTAGCGGCACGCACAGATACGCAGTATTTT. The full variable domain, its missing parts supplied by reference TRBV9 and TRBJ2-3, is DSGVTQTPKHLITATGQRVTLRCSPRSGDLSVYWYQQSLDQGLQFLIQYYNGEERAKGNILERFSAQQFPDLHSELNLSSLELGDSALYFCASSVGLAARTDTQYFGPGTRLTVL.

This rearrangement joins TRBV7-3 to TRBJ2-3, with 12 nucleotides matching TRBD2. The CDR3 extends over 16 amino acids. J was trimmed by 7 bases and V by 1 base; bases with no gene match: 6. CDR1 SGHTA and CDR2 FQGTGA come from the germline V gene. Here the CDR3 reads CASSLMASGGDYTQYF. The DNA for the CDR3 is TGTGCCAGCAGCTTAATGGCTAGCGGGGGGGATTATACGCAGTATTTT.

The CDR3 DNA follows: TGCAGCGTTGAAACCGGGGGTGTCTACGAGCAGTACTTC. Its translation: CSVETGGVYEQYF. J is TRBJ2-7 and V is TRBV29-1; TRBD2 is a possible D gene (6 bases). V was trimmed by 2 bases and J by 3 bases, leaving 11 bases between them. The germline CDR1 and CDR2 sequences are SQVTM and ANQGSEA. The CDR3 totals 13 residues.

Turning to this clone: Relative to the germline gene, one junction end is altered; a read error may explain this. In nucleotides, the CDR3 is TGTGCCAGCAGTTATACCGGGAACTCTGGCTACACCTTC. Translating it yields CASSYTGNSGYTF. This chain uses TRBV6-1 with TRBJ1-2; D unclear. This CDR3 has 13 amino acids. The germline gives CDR1 MNHNS, CDR2 SASEGT.

The J gene is TRBJ2-7, the V gene TRBV5-7, with D maybe TRBD2 (6 bases). TRBV5-7 is reported as an ORF; its role is uncertain. The CDR3 is made up of 13 amino acids. Deletions cut 4 bases from V and 3 bases from J, with 11 bases between. CDR3 coding DNA: TGTGCCAGCAGCGGGCTTAGCGGCTACGAGCAGTACTTC. This gives the protein CASSGLSGYEQYF.